This entry features one TCR beta chain sequence. Study processing details: Estimated nucleated cell counts came from reference gene primer amplification. TCRdb keeps only in-frame clones here, not all; method: immunoSEQ multiplex PCR. V, J and clone size are those of that table, while D and trimming were read from the DNA. The repertoire holds approximately 210,000 clones, with 80% to 85% as singletons. This sample is drawn from a study of blood T cell repertoires in COVID-19. For the study at large: T cells, B-cell-depleted T cells, or PBMCs supplied cDNA or gDNA.

Seattle patient enrollment occurred during active infection, with longitudinal follow-up thereafter. Germline CDR1 SGHRS, CDR2 YFSETQ. The CDR3 has 14 residues. The ends were cut back, 4 bases at V and 4 bases at J, with 14 bases in the middle. The clonotype comes from a woman aged 80 or over with COVID-19, enrolled during active disease. Source material: peripheral blood. The chain is built from TRBV5-1 and TRBJ1-1; D is perhaps TRBD1 (5 bases). As DNA, the CDR3 is TGCGCCAGCAGCCCCGGGGGTATAGGCACTGAAGCTTTCTTT. Translating it yields CASSPGGIGTEAFF.